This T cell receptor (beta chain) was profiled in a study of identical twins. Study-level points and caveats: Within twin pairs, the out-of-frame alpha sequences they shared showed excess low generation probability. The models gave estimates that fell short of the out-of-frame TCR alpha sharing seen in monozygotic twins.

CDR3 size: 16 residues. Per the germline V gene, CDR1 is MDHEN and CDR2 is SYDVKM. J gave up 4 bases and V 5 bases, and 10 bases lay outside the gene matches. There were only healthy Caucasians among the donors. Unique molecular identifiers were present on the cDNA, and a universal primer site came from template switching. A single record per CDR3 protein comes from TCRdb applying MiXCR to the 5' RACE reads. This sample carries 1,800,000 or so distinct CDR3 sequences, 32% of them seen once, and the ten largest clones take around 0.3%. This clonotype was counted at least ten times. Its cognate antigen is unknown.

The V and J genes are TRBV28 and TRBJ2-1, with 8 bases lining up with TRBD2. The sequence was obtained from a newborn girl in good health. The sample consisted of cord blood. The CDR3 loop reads CASSTRWASGYNEQFF. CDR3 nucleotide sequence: TGTGCCAGCAGTACCCGGTGGGCTAGCGGGTACAATGAGCAGTTCTTC.